This is a list of T cell receptor beta chains from one sample in a study of T cells in tuberculosis. Sequencing was performed with immunoSEQ multiplex PCR; in TCRdb, only in-frame clones are kept and a portion is missing. The sample records under 50,000 clones, approximately 95% being singletons. This material consisted of PBMCs, taken at tuberculosis diagnosis. The receptors here all came from an adult with tuberculosis. CDR3s include the opening cysteine and the closing phenylalanine or tryptophan. A D gene is named only where the DNA matches it firmly. Clone size appears in some rows only: once, few, many, or a class for an expanded clone.

size | length | J | D | V | DNA | CDR3
NA | 16 | TRBJ2-7 | TRBD1 | TRBV5-1 | TGCGCCAGCAGCTTGGCCCCGACAGGGGGAATCTACGAGCAGTACTTC | CASSLAPTGGIYEQYF
NA | 16 | TRBJ1-1 | TRBD1 | TRBV11-3 | TGTGCCAGCAGCTTGGGGACAGGGGGCGTCCACACTGAAGCTTTCTTT | CASSLGTGGVHTEAFF
NA | 17 | TRBJ1-1 | NA | TRBV25-1 | TGTGCCAGCAGTGAACTGTCGCCAGGGGCGAGGGGCACTGAAGCTTTCTTT | CASSELSPGARGTEAFF
NA | 12 | TRBJ1-2 | TRBD1 | TRBV6-5 | TGTGCCGGCTATGGACAGGACTATGGCTACACCTTC | CAGYGQDYGYTF
NA | 12 | TRBJ1-1 | TRBD1 | TRBV29-1 | TGCAGCGCTAACAGGGGTCGGACTGAAGCTTTCTTT | CSANRGRTEAFF
NA | 19 | TRBJ2-7 | TRBD2 | TRBV13 | TGTGCCAGCAGCTTAGGGGGCGTGATTAGCGGGGGTAATCCCTACGAGCAGTACTTC | CASSLGGVISGGNPYEQYF
NA | 14 | TRBJ1-3 | NA | TRBV7-2 | TGTGCCAGCAGCAGAGACAGCTCTGGAAACACCATATATTTT | CASSRDSSGNTIYF
once | 12 | TRBJ1-2 | TRBD1 | TRBV30 | TGTGCCTGGAGGGACAGGGCAACGGGCTACACCTTC | CAWRDRATGYTF
NA | 17 | TRBJ2-2 | NA | TRBV5-1 | TGCGCCAGCAGCCCGCCTCAGACAGCACTGAACACCGGGGAGCTGTTTTTT | CASSPPQTALNTGELFF
once | 14 | TRBJ2-3 | NA | TRBV28 | TGTGCCAGCAGTTCCACAGGGTCGCGAGATACGCAGTATTTT | CASSSTGSRDTQYF
NA | 18 | TRBJ2-3 | NA | TRBV4-2 | TGTGCCAGCAGCCAAGAAGCGGTCCCTACCTCTAGCACAGATACGCAGTATTTT | CASSQEAVPTSSTDTQYF
few | 15 | TRBJ2-7 | NA | TRBV5-5 | TGTGCCAGCAGCTTTGGCGGACTGAGGTCTATGGAGCAGTACTTC | CASSFGGLRSMEQYF
NA | 13 | TRBJ2-3 | NA | TRBV7-9 | TGTGCCAGCAGCTTCGCGGGACTGGATACGCAGTATTTT | CASSFAGLDTQYF
NA | 16 | TRBJ2-3 | TRBD2 | TRBV7-2 | TGTGCCAGCAGCTTAAGACTAGCGACAAGCACAGATACGCAGTATTTT | CASSLRLATSTDTQYF
NA | 13 | TRBJ2-3 | TRBD2 | TRBV2 | TGTGCCAGCACTAGCGGGGTAGCAGATACGCAGTATTTT | CASTSGVADTQYF
NA | 17 | TRBJ1-6 | TRBD1 | TRBV4-1 | TGCGCCAGCAGCCCCCGGGACAGCGACTATTATAATTCACCCCTCCACTTT | CASSPRDSDYYNSPLHF
NA | 13 | TRBJ1-1 | TRBD1 | TRBV10-3 | TGTGCCAGTGACAGGGGGCTGAACACTGAAGCTTTCTTT | CASDRGLNTEAFF
NA | 14 | TRBJ2-7 | TRBD1 | TRBV6-1 | TGTGCCAGCAAACCGGGACAGGGGGCCTACGAGCAGTACTTC | CASKPGQGAYEQYF
NA | 12 | TRBJ1-2 | NA | TRBV11-2 | TGTGCCAGCAGCCAAACTAACTATGGCTACACCTTC | CASSQTNYGYTF
once | 14 | TRBJ2-1 | NA | TRBV25-1 | TGTGCCAGCAGTGAAAGGCCCCGGGGTGAAGAGCAGTTCTTC | CASSERPRGEEQFF
NA | 15 | TRBJ2-2 | TRBD1 | TRBV11-2 | TGTGCCAGCTGTCGGGGGCACAGGGGGACCGGGGAGCTGTTTTTT | CASCRGHRGTGELFF
once | 12 | TRBJ2-3 | TRBD1 | TRBV12-5 | TGTGCTAGTGGTTTGGTACAGGGACAGAAGTATTTT | CASGLVQGQKYF
once | 17 | TRBJ2-2 | TRBD1 | TRBV11-2 | TGTGCCAGCAGCTTAGTAGGGACAGGGGGAATCACCGGGGAGCTGTTTTTT | CASSLVGTGGITGELFF
NA | 15 | TRBJ2-3 | TRBD2 | TRBV5-1 | TGCGCCAGCAGCTCCTTCCGGCGGGAGGCAGATACGCAGTATTTT | CASSSFRREADTQYF
NA | 14 | TRBJ1-6 | NA | TRBV5-6 | TGTGCCAGCAGCTTACAGGAATCAGGTTCACCCCTCCACTTT | CASSLQESGSPLHF
NA | 12 | TRBJ2-7 | NA | TRBV11-2 | TGTGCCAGCAGCTTAGGAACGGACGAGCAGTACTTC | CASSLGTDEQYF
once | 19 | TRBJ2-4 | TRBD1 | TRBV7-9 | TGTGCCAGCAGCTTAGGTTTCCGGGACAGGGACGTATCCAAAAACATTCAGTACTTC | CASSLGFRDRDVSKNIQYF